These T cell receptor beta chains were read from a single sample in a study of T cell clusters in autoimmune cytopenias. TCRdb reworked the multiplex PCR reads into one entry per CDR3 protein, no DNA. The sample totals 3,000 to 3,500 distinct CDR3 sequences. The specimen was peripheral blood. All receptors come from a human donor with an autoimmune cytopenia, with autoimmune hepatitis or in good health (not recorded which). Both conserved end residues are part of each CDR3. Where a row states a size, it is once, few, many or the class of an expanded clone; other rows omit it.

j_call clone_size v_call cdr3_aa
TRBJ1-2 - TRBV10-1 CASRIQGVSGGYTF
TRBJ1-5 medium-sized TRBV19 CASSTYRGGNQPQHF
TRBJ2-1 - TRBV19 CASSLGEGQETQFF
TRBJ2-7 - TRBV6-6 CATGTGGYEQYF
TRBJ2-7 - TRBV6-6 CASSPGAYEQYF
TRBJ2-3 - TRBV4-1 CASSPYAGASTDTQYF
TRBJ2-3 - TRBV5-1 CASSREYTTDTQYF
TRBJ1-5 - TRBV28 CASGPLSPNQPQHF
TRBJ2-3 - TRBV2 CASSDRGSTDTQYF
TRBJ2-7 medium-sized TRBV13 CASSQDYDEQYF
TRBJ1-1 - TRBV4-2 CASSQDGGARNTEAFF
TRBJ2-6 - TRBV15 CATSSGAGANVLTF
TRBJ2-1 - TRBV20-1 CSARDPPASGGWNEQFF
TRBJ2-1 - TRBV7-6 CASSLDTGVYSYNEQFF
TRBJ2-7 - TRBV4-1 CASSQVGTSGYEQYF
TRBJ2-3 - TRBV5-4 CASSFETSGTDTQYF
TRBJ1-1 medium-sized TRBV10-1 CASTGQENTEAFF
TRBJ2-3 - TRBV5-1 CASSLAGRTGGGTSTDTQYF
TRBJ2-7 medium-sized TRBV6-5 CASSYGGYSYEQYF
TRBJ2-7 medium-sized TRBV19 CASSVRDKYEQYF